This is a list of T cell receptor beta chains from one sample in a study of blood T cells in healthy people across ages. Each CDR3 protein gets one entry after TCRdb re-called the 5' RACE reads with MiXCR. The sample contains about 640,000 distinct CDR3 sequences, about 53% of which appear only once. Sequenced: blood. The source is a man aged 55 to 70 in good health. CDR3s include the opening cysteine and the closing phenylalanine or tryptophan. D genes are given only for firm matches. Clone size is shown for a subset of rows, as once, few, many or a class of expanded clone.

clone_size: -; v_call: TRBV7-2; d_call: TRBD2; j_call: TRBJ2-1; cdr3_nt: TGTGCCAGCAGCTGGGTAGCGGGGGAGTACAATGAGCAGTTCTTC; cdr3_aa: CASSWVAGEYNEQFF
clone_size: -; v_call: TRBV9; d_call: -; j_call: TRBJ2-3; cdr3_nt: TGTGCCAGCAGCCCCCAGGGGGTAGCGGGGACAGATACGCAGTATTTT; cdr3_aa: CASSPQGVAGTDTQYF
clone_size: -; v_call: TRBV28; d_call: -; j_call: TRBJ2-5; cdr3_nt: TGTGCCAGCAGTTTACCTCAGGGACTCGGGACCCAGTACTTC; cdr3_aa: CASSLPQGLGTQYF
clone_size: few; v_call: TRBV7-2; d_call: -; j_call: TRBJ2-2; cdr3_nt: TGTGCCAGCAGCCGGGATGGGGCCCTGAACACCGGGGAGCTGTTTTTT; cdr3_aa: CASSRDGALNTGELFF
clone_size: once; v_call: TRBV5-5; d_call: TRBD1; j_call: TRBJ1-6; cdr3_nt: TGTGCCAGCAGCTTGGTGACAGGGGATTCACCCCTCCACTTT; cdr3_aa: CASSLVTGDSPLHF
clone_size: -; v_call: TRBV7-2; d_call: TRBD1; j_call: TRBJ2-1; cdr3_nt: TGTGCCAGCAGCTTAGGAGGGACAGTCTACAATGAGCAGTTCTTC; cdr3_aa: CASSLGGTVYNEQFF
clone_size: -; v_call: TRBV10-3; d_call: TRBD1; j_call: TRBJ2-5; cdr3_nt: TGTGCCATCAGACCAGGACAGGAAGAGACCCAGTACTTC; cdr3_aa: CAIRPGQEETQYF
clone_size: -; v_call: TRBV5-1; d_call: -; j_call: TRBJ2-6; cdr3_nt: TGCGCCAGCACTGAAACTGGGGCCAACGTCCTGACTTTC; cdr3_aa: CASTETGANVLTF
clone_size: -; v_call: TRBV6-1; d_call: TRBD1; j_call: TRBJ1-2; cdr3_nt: TGTGCCAGCAGTGAGACAGGGGGCAACTATGGCTACACCTTC; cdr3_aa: CASSETGGNYGYTF
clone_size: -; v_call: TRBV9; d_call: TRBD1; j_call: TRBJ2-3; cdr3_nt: TGTGCCAGCAGCGTAGCCCTCGCAGGGGGCGGAGAAGATACGCAGTATTTT; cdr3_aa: CASSVALAGGGEDTQYF
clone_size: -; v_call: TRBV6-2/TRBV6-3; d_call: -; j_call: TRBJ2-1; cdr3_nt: TGTGCCAGCAGCCTACAGGGGGGGACCTGGAATGAGCAGTTCTTC; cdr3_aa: CASSLQGGTWNEQFF
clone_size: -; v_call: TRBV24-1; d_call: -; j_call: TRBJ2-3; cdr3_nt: TGTGCCACCACCGCCGAAAAAAGGGGGAAGAGGACGCGGTATTTT; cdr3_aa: CATTAEKRGKRTRYF
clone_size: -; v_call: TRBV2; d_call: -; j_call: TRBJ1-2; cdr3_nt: TGTGCCAGCAGTGAATACAGGACTGGCTACACCTTC; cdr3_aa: CASSEYRTGYTF
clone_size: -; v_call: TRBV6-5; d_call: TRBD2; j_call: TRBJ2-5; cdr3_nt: TGTGCCAGCAGAAGACTAGCGGGGGGGCGAGAGACCCAGTACTTC; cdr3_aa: CASRRLAGGRETQYF
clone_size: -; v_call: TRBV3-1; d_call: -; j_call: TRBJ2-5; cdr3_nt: TGTGCCAGCAGCCAAGTAAACAGGAACCAAGAGACCCAGTACTTC; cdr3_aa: CASSQVNRNQETQYF
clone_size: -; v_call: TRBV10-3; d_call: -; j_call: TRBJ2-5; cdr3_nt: TGTGCCATCAGTTGGGGGGGCGCGGAAGAGACCCAGTACTTC; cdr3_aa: CAISWGGAEETQYF
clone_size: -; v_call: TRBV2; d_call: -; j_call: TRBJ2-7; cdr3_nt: TGTGCCAGCAGTGATATCCGTGGGCAGGCCAACTCCTACGAGCAGTACTTC; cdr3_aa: CASSDIRGQANSYEQYF
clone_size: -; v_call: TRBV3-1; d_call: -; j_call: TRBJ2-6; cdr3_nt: TGTGCCAGCGGCCAAGTGAACAAAGCTGGGGCCAACGTCCTGACTTTC; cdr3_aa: CASGQVNKAGANVLTF
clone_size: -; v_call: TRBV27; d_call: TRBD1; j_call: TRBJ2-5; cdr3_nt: TGTGCCAGCAGTTTGAACAGGGGGCGTTTTGAGACCCAGTACTTC; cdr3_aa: CASSLNRGRFETQYF
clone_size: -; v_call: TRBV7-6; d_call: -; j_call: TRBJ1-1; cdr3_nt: TGTGCCAGCAGCTTAAGACCTTACGGTGACACTGAAGCTTTCTTT; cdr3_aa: CASSLRPYGDTEAFF
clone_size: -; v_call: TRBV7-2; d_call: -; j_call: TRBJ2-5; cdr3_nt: TGTGCCAGCAGCTTAGAGCGCGGGTGGGGAGAGACCCAGTACTTC; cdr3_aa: CASSLERGWGETQYF
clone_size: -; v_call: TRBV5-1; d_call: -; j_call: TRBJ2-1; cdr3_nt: TGCGACAGCAGCGAACAGGAAAATGAGCAGTTCTTC; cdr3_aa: CDSSEQENEQFF
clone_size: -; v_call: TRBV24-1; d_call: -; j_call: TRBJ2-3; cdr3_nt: TGTGCCACCAGTGATTTCGATGATGGGGATACGCAGTATTTT; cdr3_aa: CATSDFDDGDTQYF
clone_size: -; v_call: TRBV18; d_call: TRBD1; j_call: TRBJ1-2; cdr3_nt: TGTGCCAGCTCACCAACGACAGGGCCCTATGGCTACACCTTC; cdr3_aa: CASSPTTGPYGYTF
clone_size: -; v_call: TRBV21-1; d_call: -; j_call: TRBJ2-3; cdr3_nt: TGTGCCAGCAGCAAAGCGCGTACCCGAGCGAGTGCAGATACGCAGTATTTT; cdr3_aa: CASSKARTRASADTQYF
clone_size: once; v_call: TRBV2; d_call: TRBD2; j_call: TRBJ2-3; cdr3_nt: TGTGCCAGCAGTGCCGGACTAGCGGCCAGCACAGATACGCAGTATTTT; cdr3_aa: CASSAGLAASTDTQYF
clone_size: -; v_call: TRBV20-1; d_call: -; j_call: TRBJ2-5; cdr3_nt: TGCAGTGCTAGATGGGCAGGGGAAGAGACCCAGTACTTC; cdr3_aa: CSARWAGEETQYF
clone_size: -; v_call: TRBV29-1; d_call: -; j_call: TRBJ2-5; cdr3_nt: TGCAGCGGGGGGCTACCGCAAGAGACCCAGTACTTC; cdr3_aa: CSGGLPQETQYF
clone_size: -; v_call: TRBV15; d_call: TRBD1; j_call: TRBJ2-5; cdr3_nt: TGTGCCACCAGCAGAGACCCGGGACAGGGGTGGGAGACCCAGTACTTC; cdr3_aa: CATSRDPGQGWETQYF
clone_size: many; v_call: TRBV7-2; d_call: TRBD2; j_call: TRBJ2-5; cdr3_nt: TGTGCCAGCAGCTTCCAGCGGGGGCCAGAGACCCAGTACTTC; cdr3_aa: CASSFQRGPETQYF
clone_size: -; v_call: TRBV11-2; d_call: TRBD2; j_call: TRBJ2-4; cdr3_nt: TGTGCCAGCAGCTTCCTCGCGGGGGGTTTTCAGGCCAAAAACATTCAGTACTTC; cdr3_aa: CASSFLAGGFQAKNIQYF